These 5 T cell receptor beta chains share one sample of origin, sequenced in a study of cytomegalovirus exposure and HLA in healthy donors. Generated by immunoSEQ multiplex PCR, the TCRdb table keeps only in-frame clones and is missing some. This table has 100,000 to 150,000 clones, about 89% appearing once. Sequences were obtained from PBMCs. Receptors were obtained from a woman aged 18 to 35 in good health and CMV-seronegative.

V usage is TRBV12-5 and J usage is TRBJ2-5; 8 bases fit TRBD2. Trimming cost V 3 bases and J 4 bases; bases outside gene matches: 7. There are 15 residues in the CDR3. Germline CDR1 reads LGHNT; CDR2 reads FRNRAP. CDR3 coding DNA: TGTGCTAGTGGTTTATCTGGACTAGCAGCAGAGACCCAGTACTTC. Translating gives CASGLSGLAAETQYF. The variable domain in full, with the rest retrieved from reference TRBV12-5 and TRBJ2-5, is DARVTQTPRHKVTEMGQEVTMRCQPILGHNTVFWYRQTMMQGLELLAYFRNRAPLDDSGMPKDRFSAEMPDATLATLKIQPSEPRDSAVYFCASGLSGLAAETQYFGPGTRLLVL.

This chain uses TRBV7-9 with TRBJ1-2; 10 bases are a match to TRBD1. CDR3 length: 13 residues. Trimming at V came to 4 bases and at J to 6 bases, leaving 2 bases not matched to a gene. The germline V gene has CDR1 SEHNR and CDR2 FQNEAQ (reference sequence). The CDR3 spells CASSYGTGDGYTF. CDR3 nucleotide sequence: TGTGCCAGCAGCTACGGGACAGGGGATGGCTACACCTTC.

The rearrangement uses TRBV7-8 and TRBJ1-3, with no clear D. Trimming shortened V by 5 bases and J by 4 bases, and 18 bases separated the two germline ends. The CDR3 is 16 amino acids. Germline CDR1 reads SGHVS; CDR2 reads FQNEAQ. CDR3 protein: CASSPQRVLRGNTIYF. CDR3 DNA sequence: TGTGCCAGCAGCCCCCAGAGGGTGCTGAGGGGAAACACCATATATTTT.

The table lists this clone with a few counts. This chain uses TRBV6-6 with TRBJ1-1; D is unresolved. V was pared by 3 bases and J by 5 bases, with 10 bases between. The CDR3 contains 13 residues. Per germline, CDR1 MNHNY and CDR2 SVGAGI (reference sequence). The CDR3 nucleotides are TGTGCCAGCAGTTATAAGGCGGGAACTGAAGCTTTCTTT. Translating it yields CASSYKAGTEAFF.

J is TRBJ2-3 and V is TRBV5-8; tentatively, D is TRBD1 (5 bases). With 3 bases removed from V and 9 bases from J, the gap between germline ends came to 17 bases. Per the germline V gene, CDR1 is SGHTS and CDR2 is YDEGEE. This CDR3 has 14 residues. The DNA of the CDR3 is TGTGCCAGCAGCTGGGGCCCCCCAATGGGGACGCAGTATTTT. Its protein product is CASSWGPPMGTQYF.